This T cell receptor (beta chain) was recovered during a study of vaccination and CD4 T cells after COVID-19. The wider study: Overlapping SARS-CoV-2, HCoV-NL63, HCoV-OC43 and HCoV-229E spike peptides were used to stimulate cells.

Sequenced with the Oncomine TCR Beta short-read assay was DNA taken from cultured CD4+ T cells. TCRdb re-derived calls from the PCR reads in MiXCR, one entry per CDR3 protein. The sample comprises about 10,000 distinct CDR3 sequences, 45% to 60% of which are singletons, and approximately 10% rests with the top ten. Treatment: approximately 9-day PBMC culture with coronavirus spike peptide pools or control peptides (ViraFEST assay). Study outcomes and limitations: Post-vaccination reactive clonotypes (median 38) did not differ significantly from post-infection (21). Spike mono-reactivity was shown by 304 of 307 vaccine-specific clones in convalescent patients.

About this clonotype itself: Antigen: not known.

The TCR sequence derives from a human donor who had recovered from COVID-19. Sequencing input: CD4+ T cells from blood, cultured in vitro.

Here the CDR3 DNA reads TGTGCCAGCAGCGCTAAGGGGGGCGCCGATAATTCACCCCTCCACTTT. Translation: CASSAKGGADNSPLHF. This rearrangement joins TRBV9 to TRBJ1-6; weak D call: TRBD1 (6 bases). The germline V gene has CDR1 SGDLS and CDR2 YYNGEE. This CDR3 spans 16 amino acids. Trimming removed 3 bases at V and 5 bases at J, with 15 bases between.